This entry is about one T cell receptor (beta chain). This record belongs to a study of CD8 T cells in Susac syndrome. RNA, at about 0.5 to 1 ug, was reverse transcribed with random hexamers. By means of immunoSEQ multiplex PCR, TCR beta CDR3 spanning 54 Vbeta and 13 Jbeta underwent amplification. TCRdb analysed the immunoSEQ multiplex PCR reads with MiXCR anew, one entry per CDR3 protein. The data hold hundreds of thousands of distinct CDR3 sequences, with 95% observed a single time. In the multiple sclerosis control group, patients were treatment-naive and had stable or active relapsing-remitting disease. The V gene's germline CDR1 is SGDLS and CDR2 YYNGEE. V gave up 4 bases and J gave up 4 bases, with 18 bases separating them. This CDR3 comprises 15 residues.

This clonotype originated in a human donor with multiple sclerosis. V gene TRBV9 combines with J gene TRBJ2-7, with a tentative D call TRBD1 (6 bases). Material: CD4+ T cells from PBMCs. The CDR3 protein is CASSQSPDRKYEQYF. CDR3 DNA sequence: TGTGCCAGCAGCCAATCACCGGACAGAAAATACGAGCAGTACTTC.